The 21 T cell receptor beta chains in this list originate from one sample, sequenced in a study of blood T cell repertoires in COVID-19. Some clones are missing from TCRdb's copy, which holds only in-frame ones; the method was immunoSEQ multiplex PCR. The profile covers some 400,000 clones, with under 90% appearing a single time and 1.7% taken by the ten largest. Material: PBMCs or T cells enriched from blood (not recorded which). The receptors originated from a woman younger than 45 who had recovered from COVID-19.

The gene calls are TRBV10-3 and TRBJ1-1; D gene unclear. The V gene lost 5 bases and the J gene lost 11 bases, with 21 bases spanning the gap. Germline V gene data show CDR1 as ENHRY and CDR2 as SYGVKD. This CDR3 region has 14 residues. Written as DNA, the CDR3 is TGTGCCATCAGTCCCCCCGGAGTGACCGCCGGGGCTTTCTTT. Amino acids: CAISPPGVTAGAFF.

The gene calls are TRBV9 and TRBJ2-1; a weak D match, TRBD1 (6 bases). The germline CDR1 and CDR2 sequences are SGDLS and YYNGEE. The CDR3 consists of 18 residues. Between the trimmed V and J ends, which lost 1 base and 9 bases, there was a span of 26 bases. The CDR3 is CASSVYGGPRGYRAEQFF. The DNA for the CDR3 is TGTGCCAGCAGCGTATATGGGGGCCCTAGAGGTTACAGGGCTGAGCAGTTCTTC. The variable domain in full, completed from reference TRBV9 and TRBJ2-1, reads DSGVTQTPKHLITATGQRVTLRCSPRSGDLSVYWYQQSLDQGLQFLIQYYNGEERAKGNILERFSAQQFPDLHSELNLSSLELGDSALYFCASSVYGGPRGYRAEQFFGPGTRLTVL.

This chain connects TRBV9 to TRBJ2-3; no clear D. Germline CDR1 reads SGDLS; CDR2 reads YYNGEE. Trimming left V 3 bases short and J 6 bases short, with 8 bases between. The CDR3 spans 12 residues. Here the CDR3 reads CASSAQVDTQYF. CDR3 bases: TGTGCCAGCAGCGCCCAGGTTGATACGCAGTATTTT.

The sample holds one count of this clone. The rearrangement joins TRBV7-8 to TRBJ2-1; 15 nucleotides align to TRBD2. The CDR3 is made up of 22 amino acids. V trimming: 5 bases; J trimming: 0 bases; junction bases outside the gene matches: 17. Germline assignment: CDR1 SGHVS and CDR2 FQNEAQ. The CDR3 nucleotides read TGTGCCAGCAGCAACCCCGGGACTAGCGGGGGGCCGCGTTTTAGCTCCTACAATGAGCAGTTCTTC. Protein: CASSNPGTSGGPRFSSYNEQFF.

The gene calls are TRBV7-2 and TRBJ1-1; D unclear. V dropped 0 bases and J dropped 7 bases, with 9 bases sitting between them. Per germline, CDR1 SGHTA and CDR2 FQGNSA. The CDR3 is made up of 13 amino acids. The CDR3 here is CASSLAPGLEAFF. For the CDR3, the DNA is TGTGCCAGCAGCTTAGCGCCAGGACTTGAAGCTTTCTTT.

The chain combines TRBV5-5 with TRBJ1-5, with TRBD1 identical over 8 bases. V was pared by 3 bases and J by 7 bases, with 9 bases of the junction left unmatched. Germline CDR1 SGHKS, CDR2 YYEKEE (reference sequence). This CDR3 is 15 amino acids long. CDR3 in amino acids: CASSSMTGVGQPQHF. The CDR3, as DNA: TGTGCCAGCAGCTCGATGACAGGGGTTGGGCAGCCCCAGCATTTT.

Written as DNA, the CDR3 is TGCGCCAGCAGCCAAGTGGGACGGAGGGCTCAGCCCCAGCATTTT. This codes for CASSQVGRRAQPQHF. The rearrangement joins TRBV4-1 to TRBJ1-5; D perhaps matches TRBD1 (5 bases). Germline values: CDR1 MGHRA, CDR2 YSYEKL. The CDR3 consists of 15 residues. V gave up 1 base and J gave up 6 bases, with 13 bases separating them.

This clone came up once. This chain joins TRBV2 and TRBJ2-1; 10 nucleotides match TRBD2. Germline assignment: CDR1 SNHLY and CDR2 FYNNEI. CDR3 length: 14 amino acids. V shed 3 bases and J 14 bases; nucleotides not matched to a gene: 10. Written as DNA, the CDR3 is TGTGCCAGCAGTGATTGGCTAGCGGGAGAGGGAGAGTTCTTC. The encoded protein is CASSDWLAGEGEFF.

The J gene is TRBJ1-2, the V gene TRBV5-5; perhaps TRBD1 as D (5 bases). V was trimmed by 7 bases and J by 4 bases, leaving 11 bases between them. This CDR3 is built from 12 residues. Germline CDR1 SGHKS, CDR2 YYEKEE (reference sequence). The CDR3 region is CASSTGLYGYTF. For the CDR3, the DNA is TGTGCCAGCTCCACAGGTCTCTATGGCTACACCTTC.

This rearrangement joins TRBV7-9 to TRBJ2-6; 7 bases fit TRBD1. The CDR3 consists of 16 residues. Germline V gives CDR1 SEHNR, CDR2 FQNEAQ (reference sequence). Trimming took 6 bases from V and 0 from J; bases not matched to a gene: 5. The CDR3 region is CASRHRDSSGANVLTF. The CDR3 nucleotides read TGTGCCAGCAGACACAGGGACAGCTCTGGGGCCAACGTCCTGACTTTC.

This clone was seen repeatedly, ten times or more. The chain uses TRBV27 and TRBJ1-3, with a weak D call TRBD1 (5 bases). CDR3 length equals 14 residues. CDR1 and CDR2 (germline): MNHEY, SMNVEV (reference sequence). V shed 5 bases and J shed 2 bases, with 10 bases lying between them. The CDR3 sequence is CASSRGGTGNTIYF. The CDR3 DNA reads as TGTGCCAGCAGTCGGGGGGGTACTGGAAACACCATATATTTT.

The rearrangement joins TRBV5-8 to TRBJ2-6; 7 nucleotides agree with TRBD1. The V and J ends lost 3 bases and 0 bases, in that order; junction bases with no gene match: 6. The CDR3 loop spans 17 amino acids. The germline gives CDR1 SGHTS, CDR2 YDEGEE. CDR3 loop: CASSSGQIVSGANVLTF. CDR3 coding DNA: TGTGCCAGCAGCTCGGGACAGATCGTCTCTGGGGCCAACGTCCTGACTTTC.

The J gene is TRBJ1-2, the V gene TRBV5-4, with D possibly TRBD1 on 5 matching bases. The CDR3 is 14 amino acids. V was clipped by 0 bases and J by 7 bases, with 13 bases between them. Germline V gene data show CDR1 as SGHNT and CDR2 as YYREEE (reference sequence). The CDR3 sequence is CASSLEGAQPGYTF. The DNA of the CDR3 is TGTGCCAGCAGCTTGGAAGGGGCGCAGCCTGGCTACACCTTC.

This chain connects TRBV28 to TRBJ1-5; D remains unclear. Germline V gene sequence: CDR1 MDHEN, CDR2 SYDVKM. The CDR3 spans 16 residues. The V end lost 4 bases, the J end lost 5 bases, and 18 bases lay between the germline ends. For the CDR3, the DNA is TGTGCCAGCAGTTGGCTTGGGCCAGAGGGTGATCAGCCCCAGCATTTT. Its protein is CASSWLGPEGDQPQHF.

The chain links TRBV6-5 to TRBJ1-1, with 9 bases aligning to TRBD1. The CDR3 is 13 residues long. From germline, CDR1 is MNHEY and CDR2 SVGAGI. The ends lost 4 bases at V and 8 bases at J; junction bases unmatched: 5. The CDR3 spells CASSWDREKEAFF. The CDR3 coding sequence is TGTGCCAGCAGTTGGGACAGGGAAAAGGAAGCTTTCTTT.

The gene calls are TRBV5-5 and TRBJ1-6; no clear D gene. V was cut by 0 bases and J by 5 bases, with 9 bases left in between. This CDR3 is built from 15 residues. CDR1 and CDR2 from the germline V gene are SGHKS and YYEKEE (reference sequence). The CDR3 loop reads CASSLVTGNNSPLHF. The CDR3 nucleotides are TGTGCCAGCAGCTTGGTCACGGGTAATAATTCACCCCTCCACTTT.

This clone came up once. The chain joins TRBV12-5 to TRBJ2-3; TRBD1 agrees at 7 bases. Unmatched junction bases numbered 4, after V lost 1 base and J lost 3 bases. Per the germline V gene, CDR1 is LGHNT and CDR2 is FRNRAP. The CDR3 has 15 amino acids. In DNA form, the CDR3 reads TGTGCTAGTGGTTTGGGACAGGGAATGACAGATACGCAGTATTTT. As protein: CASGLGQGMTDTQYF.

This clone has only one observation. V usage is TRBV29-1 and J usage is TRBJ2-7; weak D call: TRBD1 (6 bases). There are 11 residues in the CDR3. The V and J ends lost 5 bases and 6 bases respectively, with 11 bases between them. Germline V gives CDR1 SQVTM, CDR2 ANQGSEA. CDR3 nucleotides: TGCAGCGTTCCCCAAGGGGGCGAGCAGTACTTC. Amino acids: CSVPQGGEQYF.

The genes are TRBV7-8 and TRBJ2-2; 7 bases align to TRBD2. The CDR3 sequence is 15 residues long. In germline, CDR1 is SGHVS, CDR2 FQNEAQ. V shed 4 bases, J shed 5 bases, and the junction held 7 bases outside the gene matches. The CDR3 nucleotides are TGTGCCAGCAGCTGGTGGCGGGAGTCTACCGGGGAGCTGTTTTTT. Encoded protein: CASSWWRESTGELFF.

With respect to this clone: At one boundary the junction diverges from the germline segment, which might be a read error. The chain joins TRBV7-3 to TRBJ1-6; no definite D call. The CDR3 is 19 amino acids. Germline values: CDR1 SGHTA, CDR2 FQGTGA. Written as DNA, the CDR3 is TGTGCCAGCAGCCTCACAATCCCCCTCGTGGGCTCCCATAATTCACCCCTCCACTTT. This sequence encodes CASSLTIPLVGSHNSPLHF.

This chain connects TRBV18 to TRBJ2-1, with 8 positions matching TRBD1. With 4 bases clipped from V and 4 bases from J, the junction kept 6 bases outside the gene matches. This CDR3 region has 15 residues. Germline V CDR1 and CDR2: KGHSH, LQKENI. CDR3 protein: CASSLGTGQYNEQFF. The CDR3 region has the DNA TGTGCCAGCTCACTCGGGACAGGACAGTACAATGAGCAGTTCTTC.